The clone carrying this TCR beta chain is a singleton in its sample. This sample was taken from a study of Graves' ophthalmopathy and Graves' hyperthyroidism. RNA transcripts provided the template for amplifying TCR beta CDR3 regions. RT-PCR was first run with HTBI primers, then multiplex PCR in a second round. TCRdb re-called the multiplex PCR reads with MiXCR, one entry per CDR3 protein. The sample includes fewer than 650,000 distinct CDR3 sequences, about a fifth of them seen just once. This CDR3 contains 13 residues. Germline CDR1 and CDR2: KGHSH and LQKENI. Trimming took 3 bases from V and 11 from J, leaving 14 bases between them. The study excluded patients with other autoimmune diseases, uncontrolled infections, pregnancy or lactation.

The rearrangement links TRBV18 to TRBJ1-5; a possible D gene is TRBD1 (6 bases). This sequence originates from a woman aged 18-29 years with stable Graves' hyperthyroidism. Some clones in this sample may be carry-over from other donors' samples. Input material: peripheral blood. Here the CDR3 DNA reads TGTGCCAGCTCACCCTACAGGGCCGGGGCCCAGCATTTT. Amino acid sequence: CASSPYRAGAQHF.